This T cell receptor beta chain derives from a study of control samples from healthy donors and cancer patients. CDR1 SGHRS and CDR2 YFSETQ come from the germline V gene. CDR3 length: 16 amino acids. V shed 3 bases and J 0 bases; nucleotides not matched to a gene: 4. Profiling relied on immunoSEQ multiplex PCR, and the TCRdb table lists in-frame clones only, not all of them. The sample includes about 130,000 clones, nearly 90% of them seen just once. Sequencing used blood. This chain links TRBV5-1 with TRBJ1-1; TRBD1 aligns across 11 bases. The sequence was obtained from a man aged 50-60 years in good health. CDR3 sequence: CASSSGQGALNTEAFF. Here the CDR3 DNA reads TGCGCCAGCAGCTCTGGACAGGGGGCGCTGAACACTGAAGCTTTCTTT.